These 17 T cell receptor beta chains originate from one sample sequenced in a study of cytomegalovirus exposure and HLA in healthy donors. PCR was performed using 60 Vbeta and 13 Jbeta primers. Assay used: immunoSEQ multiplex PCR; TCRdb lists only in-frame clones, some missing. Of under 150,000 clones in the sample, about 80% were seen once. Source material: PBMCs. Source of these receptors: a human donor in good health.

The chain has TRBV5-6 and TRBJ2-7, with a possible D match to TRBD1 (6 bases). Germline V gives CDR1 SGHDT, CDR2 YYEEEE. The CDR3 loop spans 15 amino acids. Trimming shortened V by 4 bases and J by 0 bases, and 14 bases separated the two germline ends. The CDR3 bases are TGTGCCAGCAGCATTCTGGACAGAAGCTCCTACGAGCAGTACTTC. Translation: CASSILDRSSYEQYF.

In nucleotides, the CDR3 is TGTGCCAGCAGCCGGGACAGCTACTATGGCTACACCTTC. Protein: CASSRDSYYGYTF. The chain uses TRBV5-5 and TRBJ1-2; TRBD1 aligns across 7 bases. J gave up 3 bases and V 4 bases, and 3 bases lay outside the gene matches. This CDR3 spans 13 amino acids. The V gene's germline CDR1 is SGHKS and CDR2 YYEKEE (reference sequence).

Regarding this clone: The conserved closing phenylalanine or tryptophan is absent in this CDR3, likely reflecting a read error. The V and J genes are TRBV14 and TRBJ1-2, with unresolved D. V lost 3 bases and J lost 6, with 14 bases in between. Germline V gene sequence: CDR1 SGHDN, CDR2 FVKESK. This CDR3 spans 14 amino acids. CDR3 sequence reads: CASSHLGQEDGYTL. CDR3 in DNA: TGTGCCAGCAGCCACCTAGGGCAGGAGGATGGCTACACCCTC.

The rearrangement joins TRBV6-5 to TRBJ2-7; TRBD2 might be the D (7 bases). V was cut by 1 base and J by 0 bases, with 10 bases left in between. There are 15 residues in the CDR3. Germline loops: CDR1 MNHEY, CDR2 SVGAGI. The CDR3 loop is CASSYFAGASYEQYF. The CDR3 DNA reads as TGTGCCAGCAGTTACTTTGCGGGGGCCTCCTACGAGCAGTACTTC.

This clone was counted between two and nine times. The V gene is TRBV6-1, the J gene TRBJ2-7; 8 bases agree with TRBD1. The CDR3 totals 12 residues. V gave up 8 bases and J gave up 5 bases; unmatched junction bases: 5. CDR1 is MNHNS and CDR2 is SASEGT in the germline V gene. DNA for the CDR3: TGTGCCAGCTTGGACAGGGTCCACGAGCAGTACTTC. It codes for CASLDRVHEQYF.

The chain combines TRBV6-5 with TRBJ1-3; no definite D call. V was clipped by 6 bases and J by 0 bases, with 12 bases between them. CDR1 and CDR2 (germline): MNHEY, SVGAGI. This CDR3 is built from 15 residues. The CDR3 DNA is TGTGCCAGCAGCCCTCTCGCAGGCTCTGGAAACACCATATATTTT. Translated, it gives CASSPLAGSGNTIYF.

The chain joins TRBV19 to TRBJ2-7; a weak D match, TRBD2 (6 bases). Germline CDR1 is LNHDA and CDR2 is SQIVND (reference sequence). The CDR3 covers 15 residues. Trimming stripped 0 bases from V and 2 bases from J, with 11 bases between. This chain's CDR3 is CASSIDLGGTYEQYF. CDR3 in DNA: TGTGCCAGTAGTATAGATCTCGGAGGGACCTACGAGCAGTACTTC. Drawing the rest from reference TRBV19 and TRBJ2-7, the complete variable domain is DGGITQSPKYLFRKEGQNVTLSCEQNLNHDAMYWYRQDPGQGLRLIYYSQIVNDFQKGDIAEGYSVSREKKESFPLTVTSAQKNPTAFYLCASSIDLGGTYEQYFGPGTRLTVT.

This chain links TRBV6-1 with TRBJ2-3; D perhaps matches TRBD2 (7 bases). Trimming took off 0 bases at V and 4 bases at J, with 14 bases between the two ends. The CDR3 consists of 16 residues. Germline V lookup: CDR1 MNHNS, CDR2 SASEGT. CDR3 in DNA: TGTGCCAGCAGTGAAGCGCCTTGGGGGGGCGCAGATACGCAGTATTTT. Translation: CASSEAPWGGADTQYF.

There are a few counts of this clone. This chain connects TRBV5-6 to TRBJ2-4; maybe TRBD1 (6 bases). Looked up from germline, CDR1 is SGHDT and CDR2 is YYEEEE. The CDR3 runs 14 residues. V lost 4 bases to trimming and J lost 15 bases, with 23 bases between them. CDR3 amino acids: CASSTGTRANFLYF. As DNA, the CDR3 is TGTGCCAGCAGCACCGGGACACGGGCAAATTTCCTGTACTTC. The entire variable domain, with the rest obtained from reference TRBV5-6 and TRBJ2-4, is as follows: DAGVTQSPTHLIKTRGQQVTLRCSPKSGHDTVSWYQQALGQGPQFIFQYYEEEERQRGNFPDRFSGHQFPNYSSELNVNALLLGDSALYLCASSTGTRANFLYFGAGTRLSVL.

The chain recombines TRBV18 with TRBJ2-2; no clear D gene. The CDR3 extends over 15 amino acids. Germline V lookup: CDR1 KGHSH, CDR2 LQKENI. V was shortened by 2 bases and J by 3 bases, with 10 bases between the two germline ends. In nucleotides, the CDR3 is TGTGCCAGCTCACCAGTATCGCAGGACACCGGGGAGCTGTTTTTT. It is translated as CASSPVSQDTGELFF.

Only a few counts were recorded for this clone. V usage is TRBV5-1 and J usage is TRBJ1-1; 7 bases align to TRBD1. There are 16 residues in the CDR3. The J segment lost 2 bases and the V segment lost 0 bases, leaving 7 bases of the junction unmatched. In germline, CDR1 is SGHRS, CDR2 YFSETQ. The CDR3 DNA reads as TGCGCCAGCAGCTTGGGCCTCGGGACAGAAAACACTGAAGCTTTCTTT. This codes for CASSLGLGTENTEAFF.

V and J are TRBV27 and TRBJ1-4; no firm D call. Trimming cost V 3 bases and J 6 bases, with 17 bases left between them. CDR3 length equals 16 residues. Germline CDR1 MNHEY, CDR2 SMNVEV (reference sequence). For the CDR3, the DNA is TGTGCCAGCAGTTTCGGGAAGGCAGGACCGTATGAAAAACTGTTTTTT. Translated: CASSFGKAGPYEKLFF.

The CDR3 reads CATSGGAFGEQFF. The CDR3 nucleotides read TGTGCCACTAGCGGGGGGGCCTTTGGTGAGCAGTTCTTC. The V gene is TRBV15, the J gene TRBJ2-1; the match to TRBD2 covers 11 bases. V dropped 9 bases and J dropped 9; count of bases not matched to a gene: 7. Per the germline V gene, CDR1 is LNHNV and CDR2 is YYDKDF (reference sequence). The length of the CDR3 is 13 residues.

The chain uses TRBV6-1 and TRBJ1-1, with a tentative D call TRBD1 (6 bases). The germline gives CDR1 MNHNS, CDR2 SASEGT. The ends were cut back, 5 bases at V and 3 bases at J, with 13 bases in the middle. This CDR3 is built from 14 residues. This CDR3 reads CASSLTKGDTEAFF. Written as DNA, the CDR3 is TGTGCCAGCAGTCTGACAAAGGGGGACACTGAAGCTTTCTTT.

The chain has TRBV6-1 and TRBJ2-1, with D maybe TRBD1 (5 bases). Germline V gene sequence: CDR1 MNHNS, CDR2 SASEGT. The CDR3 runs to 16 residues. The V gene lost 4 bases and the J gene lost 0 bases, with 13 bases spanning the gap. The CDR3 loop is CASSVTQDLSYNEQFF. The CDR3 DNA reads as TGTGCCAGCAGTGTGACACAGGACCTCTCCTACAATGAGCAGTTCTTC.

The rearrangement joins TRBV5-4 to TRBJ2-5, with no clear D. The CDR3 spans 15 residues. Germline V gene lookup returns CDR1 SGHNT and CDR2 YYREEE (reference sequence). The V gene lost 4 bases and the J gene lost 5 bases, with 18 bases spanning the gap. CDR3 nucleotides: TGTGCCAGCAGCGCAGCACAGCAAACCCGGGAGACCCAGTACTTC. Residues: CASSAAQQTRETQYF.

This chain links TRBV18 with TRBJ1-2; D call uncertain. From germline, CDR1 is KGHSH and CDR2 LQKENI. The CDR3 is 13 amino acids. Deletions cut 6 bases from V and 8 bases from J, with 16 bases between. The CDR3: CASSNGQRHGYTF. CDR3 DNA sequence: TGTGCCAGCTCCAATGGGCAGCGGCACGGCTACACCTTC.